This is a list of T cell receptor beta chains from one sample in a study of blood T cell repertoires in COVID-19. Assay: immunoSEQ multiplex PCR; the TCRdb copy retains only in-frame clones and omits some. The sample carries some 90,000 clones, approximately 89% recorded once. The sequencing input was peripheral blood. The origin of the receptors is a woman older than 75 with active COVID-19. Both conserved end residues are part of each CDR3. A D gene is named only where the DNA matches it firmly. The size of a clone is reported for some rows only, either as once, few or many, or as a class for expanded clones.

d_call,j_call,cdr3_length,clone_size,v_call,cdr3_aa,cdr3_nt
.,TRBJ2-2,16,.,TRBV7-8,CASSLRPPRDTGELFF,TGTGCCAGCAGCCTACGTCCCCCGAGGGACACCGGGGAGCTGTTTTTT
TRBD1,TRBJ1-2,12,.,TRBV3-1/TRBV3-2,CASSRRDRGYTF,TGTGCCAGCAGCCGCCGGGACAGGGGCTACACCTTC
TRBD1,TRBJ2-5,12,.,TRBV6-5,CASSTGAETQYF,TGTGCCAGCAGTACAGGGGCCGAGACCCAGTACTTC
TRBD2,TRBJ2-6,21,once,TRBV5-1,CASSLAGTSGRRVAGANVLTF,TGCGCCAGCAGCTTGGCCGGGACTAGCGGGAGGAGGGTCGCTGGGGCCAACGTCCTGACTTTC
.,TRBJ2-7,14,.,TRBV28,CASSRRGLTYEQYF,TGTGCCAGCAGCCGCCGAGGGCTAACCTACGAGCAGTACTTC
.,TRBJ1-3,16,.,TRBV28,CASLSPQPGLGNTIYF,TGTGCCAGCTTGTCCCCGCAGCCAGGGCTGGGAAACACCATATATTTT
TRBD2,TRBJ2-3,18,.,TRBV18,CASSPRELAGANTDTQYF,TGTGCCAGCTCACCACGGGAACTAGCGGGAGCGAACACAGATACGCAGTATTTT
.,TRBJ2-7,14,.,TRBV5-6,CASSLNGGSYEQYF,TGTGCCAGCAGCTTGAATGGCGGCTCCTACGAGCAGTACTTC
.,TRBJ1-2,14,.,TRBV6-1,CASSERGRGGGYTF,TGTGCCAGCAGTGAAAGGGGCAGGGGTGGTGGCTACACCTTC
.,TRBJ1-2,17,.,TRBV19,CASSIAAGAGASYGYTF,TGTGCCAGTAGTATTGCAGCCGGGGCAGGGGCCTCATATGGCTACACCTTC
.,TRBJ2-3,19,.,TRBV4-3,CASSQDLMITRRSTDTQYF,TGCGCCAGCAGCCAAGATCTAATGATAACTAGACGAAGCACAGATACGCAGTATTTT
TRBD2,TRBJ2-3,16,.,TRBV28,CASSSPSGRSTDTQYF,TGTGCCAGCAGTTCCCCTAGCGGGAGGAGCACAGATACGCAGTATTTT
TRBD1,TRBJ1-6,14,once,TRBV13,CASSSQGAASPLHF,TGTGCCAGCAGCTCCCAGGGGGCGGCTTCACCCCTCCACTTT
.,TRBJ1-1,15,.,TRBV5-1,CASSLGAGKNTEAFF,TGCGCCAGCAGCTTGGGGGCGGGTAAGAACACTGAAGCTTTCTTT
.,TRBJ1-5,12,.,TRBV6-5,CASNPGIGPQHF,TGTGCCAGCAACCCCGGGATCGGGCCCCAGCATTTT
.,TRBJ2-1,16,once,TRBV6-5,CASSYLRQLGSNEQFF,TGTGCCAGCAGTTACTTGAGACAGTTAGGGTCCAATGAGCAGTTCTTC
.,TRBJ1-3,17,.,TRBV10-3,CAISESLRANSGNTIYF,TGTGCCATCAGTGAGTCGTTGAGGGCGAACTCTGGAAACACCATATATTTT
.,TRBJ1-5,14,.,TRBV10-1,CASSEQASNQPQHF,TGCGCCAGCAGCGAACAGGCTAGCAATCAGCCCCAGCATTTT
.,TRBJ2-3,17,.,TRBV9,CASSVDWGARFTDTQYF,TGTGCCAGCAGCGTAGATTGGGGAGCAAGGTTCACAGATACGCAGTATTTT
TRBD1,TRBJ2-2,21,.,TRBV27,CASSSTGRPFSRDRYTGELFF,TGTGCCAGCAGTTCGACCGGCCGACCCTTTTCCCGGGACAGATACACCGGGGAGCTGTTTTTT
.,TRBJ1-5,16,.,TRBV28,CASSLLAGLQGRPQHF,TGTGCCAGCAGTTTATTGGCAGGCCTACAGGGTCGGCCCCAGCATTTT
TRBD2,TRBJ2-3,19,once,TRBV7-9,CASSLVGGSLAASTDTQYF,TGTGCCAGCAGCTTAGTGGGGGGGAGTTTAGCAGCCAGCACAGATACGCAGTATTTT
.,TRBJ1-2,15,.,TRBV6-5,CASSSYRDINYGYTF,TGTGCCAGCAGTTCGTACCGGGACATTAACTATGGCTACACCTTC
TRBD1,TRBJ1-1,16,.,TRBV4-2,CASSQDPAGGHTEAFF,TGTGCCAGCAGCCAAGATCCGGCAGGGGGGCACACTGAAGCTTTCTTT
.,TRBJ1-4,13,.,TRBV7-9,CASTPRTGEKLFF,TGTGCCAGCACCCCCCGGACGGGGGAAAAACTGTTTTTT
.,TRBJ1-3,14,.,TRBV28,CASRPQGRGNTIYF,TGTGCCAGCAGGCCCCAGGGGAGAGGAAACACCATATATTTT
TRBD1,TRBJ1-1,15,.,TRBV5-6,CASSSMGQGNTEAFF,TGTGCCAGCAGCTCTATGGGACAGGGGAACACTGAAGCTTTCTTT
TRBD2,TRBJ2-5,15,.,TRBV28,CASNRLAGVRETQYF,TGTGCCAGCAATCGACTAGCGGGAGTCAGAGAGACCCAGTACTTC
TRBD1,TRBJ1-6,14,few,TRBV7-9,CASSLTGGRSPLHF,TGTGCCAGCAGCTTAACAGGGGGGAGATCACCCCTCCACTTT
TRBD2,TRBJ2-3,16,few,TRBV5-4,CASSRGGAQSTDTQYF,TGTGCCAGCAGCAGGGGAGGGGCGCAAAGCACAGATACGCAGTATTTT